The entry that follows covers one T cell receptor (beta chain) sequence. Antigen: not known. The data are from a study of beta chain features in type 1 diabetes. The sequenced template was cDNA made from the entire isolated RNA. The data were produced by immunoSEQ multiplex PCR, yet TCRdb's version contains in-frame clones alone and is incomplete. The table lists tens of thousands of clones, about 57% of them singletons. Study results and limitations: Among patients with Type 1 diabetes, TCRB CDR3s were moderately but significantly shorter in every one of the four CD4+ subsets.

CDR1 SQVTM and CDR2 ANQGSEA come from the germline V gene. Trimming removed 6 bases from V and 5 bases from J; junction bases left unmatched: 8. This CDR3 spans 13 amino acids. Sample: stem cell memory CD4+ T cells from blood. The V and J genes are TRBV29-1 and TRBJ1-2; 8 bases are a match to TRBD1. This TCR came from a man between 18 and 29 years old with type 1 diabetes. CDR3 nucleotide sequence: TGCAGCGTCTCGGACAGGGTTTGGTATGGCTACACCTTC. The encoded protein is CSVSDRVWYGYTF.